This entry lists 11 T cell receptor beta chains sequenced from one sample in a study of cytomegalovirus exposure and HLA in healthy donors. A multiplex PCR was run with 60 Vbeta primers and 13 Jbeta primers. Profiled with immunoSEQ multiplex PCR; TCRdb holds only in-frame clones, not every one. There are some 71,000 clones in the sample; approximately 80% occur only once, and more than 2.5% lies in the top ten. The specimen sequenced was PBMCs. The receptors were sampled from a man aged 18 to 29 in good health and CMV-seronegative.

The chain combines TRBV19 with TRBJ2-2, with 12 bases fitting TRBD1. CDR3 size: 18 residues. Germline V gene lookup returns CDR1 LNHDA and CDR2 SQIVND (reference sequence). The ends lost 5 bases at V and 4 bases at J; junction bases unmatched: 11. DNA of the CDR3: TGTGCCAGTAGTCCTACCCAGGGACAGGGGGCGGGCACCGGGGAGCTGTTTTTT. Translating gives CASSPTQGQGAGTGELFF.

The chain couples TRBV5-1 to TRBJ2-1; 7 nucleotides agree with TRBD2. Germline assignment: CDR1 SGHRS and CDR2 YFSETQ. Germline trimming cut 7 bases from V and 6 bases from J; bases unmatched to any gene: 13. This CDR3 comprises 15 residues. CDR3 loop: CASWEGPTAGNEQFF. The DNA of the CDR3 is TGCGCCAGCTGGGAGGGGCCGACGGCTGGCAATGAGCAGTTCTTC.

This clone has only one observation. V usage is TRBV7-2 and J usage is TRBJ2-7; TRBD2 might be the D (6 bases). There are 14 residues in the CDR3. CDR1 is SGHTA, CDR2 FQGNSA, per germline. V was clipped by 5 bases and J by 5 bases, with 16 bases between them. CDR3 DNA: TGTGCCAGCAGCCAAGGACTAACGATCCACGAGCAGTACTTC. Its translation is CASSQGLTIHEQYF.

The chain links TRBV5-4 to TRBJ2-1, with D hard to call. Germline-derived CDR1 and CDR2 are SGHNT and YYREEE (reference sequence). V was clipped by 4 bases and J by 6 bases, with 11 bases between them. This CDR3 spans 13 amino acids. The CDR3 nucleotides read TGTGCCAGCAGCGGCCACAACCGCAATGAGCAGTTCTTC. Encoded protein: CASSGHNRNEQFF.

V gene TRBV19 combines with J gene TRBJ2-4, with 11 bases fitting TRBD2. Germline assignment: CDR1 LNHDA and CDR2 SQIVND (reference sequence). The CDR3 is made up of 18 amino acids. V shed 3 bases and J 1 base; nucleotides not matched to a gene: 8. CDR3 sequence (DNA): TGTGCCAGTAGTATTATTAGCGGGGGGGCCGTGGCCAAAAACATTCAGTACTTC. Translating it yields CASSIISGGAVAKNIQYF.

The rearrangement links TRBV5-1 to TRBJ1-1; D might be TRBD1 (6 bases). V dropped 1 base and J dropped 6 bases, with 10 bases sitting between them. This CDR3 is 13 amino acids long. CDR1 and CDR2 (germline): SGHRS, YFSETQ. The CDR3 bases are TGCGCCAGCAGCTTGCCACAGGGCGCTGAAGCTTTCTTT. This gives the protein CASSLPQGAEAFF. The entire variable domain, with the rest obtained from reference TRBV5-1 and TRBJ1-1, is as follows: KAGVTQTPRYLIKTRGQQVTLSCSPISGHRSVSWYQQTPGQGLQFLFEYFSETQRNKGNFPGRFSGRQFSNSRSEMNVSTLELGDSALYLCASSLPQGAEAFFGQGTRLTVV.

This clone was detected only a few times. The gene calls are TRBV6-1 and TRBJ2-1, with 7 bases aligning to TRBD1. This CDR3 region has 15 residues. Germline CDR1 reads MNHNS; CDR2 reads SASEGT. Trimming took 1 base from V and 3 from J; bases not matched to a gene: 3. CDR3 bases: TGTGCCAGCAGTGAAGAGGCAGGGGGCTACAATGAGCAGTTCTTC. Its protein is CASSEEAGGYNEQFF.

The CDR3 spells CASSLQGSISGANVLTF. CDR3 nucleotide sequence: TGTGCCAGCAGCTTACAGGGGTCTATCTCTGGGGCCAACGTCCTGACTTTC. J is TRBJ2-6 and V is TRBV7-6, with D tentatively TRBD1 (6 bases). From germline, CDR1 is SGHVS and CDR2 FNYEAQ. Deletions cut 2 bases from V and 0 bases from J, with 11 bases between. CDR3 length: 17 amino acids.

This clone was recorded only once. The chain combines TRBV28 with TRBJ2-7, with 7 bases that match TRBD1. V trimming: 6 bases; J trimming: 3 bases; junction bases outside the gene matches: 11. The CDR3 is 15 residues long. Germline V gives CDR1 MDHEN, CDR2 SYDVKM. The CDR3 reads CASRQTGYQYYEQYF. CDR3 in DNA: TGTGCCAGCAGGCAGACAGGGTATCAGTACTACGAGCAGTACTTC. Variable domain in full (rest from reference TRBV28 and TRBJ2-7): DVKVTQSSRYLVKRTGEKVFLECVQDMDHENMFWYRQDPGLGLRLIYFSYDVKMKEKGDIPEGYSVSREKKERFSLILESASTNQTSMYLCASRQTGYQYYEQYFGPGTRLTVT.

V and J are TRBV7-2 and TRBJ2-3; TRBD1 aligns across 10 bases. CDR1 and CDR2 (germline): SGHTA, FQGNSA. Losses at the gene ends were 6 bases for V and 7 bases for J; bases not matched to a gene: 4. This CDR3 is built from 13 residues. In nucleotides, the CDR3 is TGTGCCAGCAGTTTGGACAGGGGGTATACGCAGTATTTT. Translation gives CASSLDRGYTQYF. The full variable domain, its missing parts supplied by reference TRBV7-2 and TRBJ2-3, is GAGVSQSPSNKVTEKGKDVELRCDPISGHTALYWYRQSLGQGLEFLIYFQGNSAPDKSGLPSDRFSAERTGGSVSTLTIQRTQQEDSAVYLCASSLDRGYTQYFGPGTRLTVL.

This chain links TRBV2 with TRBJ2-1; TRBD1 matches 7 bases. CDR1 SNHLY and CDR2 FYNNEI come from the germline V gene. The trim removed 0 bases at V and 0 bases at J, leaving 5 bases unmatched. CDR3 length: 17 residues. CDR3 loop: CASSEARGQISYNEQFF. The CDR3 DNA reads as TGTGCCAGCAGTGAAGCGAGGGGACAGATCTCCTACAATGAGCAGTTCTTC.